The 25 T cell receptor beta chains reported below all come from one sample, sequenced in a study of vaccination and CD4 T cells after COVID-19. Their cognate antigens are unknown. As for treatment: approximately 9-day PBMC culture with coronavirus spike peptide pools or control peptides (ViraFEST assay). Cultured CD4+ T-cell DNA underwent Oncomine TCR Beta short-read sequencing. TCRdb itself ran the PCR reads through MiXCR, one entry per CDR3 protein. The sample has about 21,000 distinct CDR3 sequences, under 80% seen once; the top ten hold approximately 22%. Sequenced here: CD4+ T cells from blood, cultured in vitro, sampled before SARS-CoV-2 vaccination. The source of these receptors is a human donor who received a COVID-19 vaccine.

The J gene is TRBJ1-2, the V gene TRBV6-1; perhaps TRBD1 as D (5 bases). Trimming left V 4 bases short and J 2 bases short, with 14 bases between. CDR3 size: 15 residues. The V gene's germline CDR1 is MNHNS and CDR2 SASEGT. The CDR3 DNA follows: TGTGCCAGCAGTGCCCGGCAGGGAGGGAACTATGGCTACACCTTC. It translates to CASSARQGGNYGYTF.

Comments on this clonotype: The junction does not match germline at one end; this may be a read error. J is TRBJ2-4 and V is TRBV25-1; no clear D. The CDR3 has 13 residues. Germline V gives CDR1 MGHDK, CDR2 SYGVNS. This chain's CDR3 is CASSGRSKNIQYF. In DNA form, the CDR3 reads TGTGCCAGCAGTGGACGGTCCAAAAACATTCAGTACTTT.

There are a few counts of this clonotype. V gene TRBV7-2 combines with J gene TRBJ1-6; no reliable D call. V gave up 3 bases and J gave up 3 bases, with 6 bases separating them. This CDR3 is 14 amino acids long. Germline V CDR1 and CDR2: SGHTA, FQGNSA. CDR3: CASSFRGYNSPLHF. The CDR3 DNA sequence: TGTGCCAGCAGCTTTCGGGGCTATAATTCACCCCTCCACTTT.

The chain joins TRBV7-6 to TRBJ1-5, with unresolved D. The CDR3 length is 13 residues. Trimming stripped 5 bases from V and 4 bases from J, with 9 bases between. Looked up from germline, CDR1 is SGHVS and CDR2 is FNYEAQ. CDR3 residues: CASSQGRNQPQHF. In nucleotides, the CDR3 is TGTGCCAGCAGCCAAGGACGAAATCAGCCCCAGCATTTT.

This clonotype occurred a few times. The chain is built from TRBV10-1 and TRBJ1-1; D uncertain. With 3 bases removed from V and 1 base from J, the gap between germline ends came to 12 bases. Germline CDR1 and CDR2: WNHNN and SYGVQD (reference sequence). CDR3 size: 15 residues. For the CDR3, the DNA is TGCGCCAGCAGTGACCCCCAACAAGCGAACACTGAAGCTTTCTTT. Amino acids: CASSDPQQANTEAFF.

The chain couples TRBV5-1 to TRBJ1-2; 7 nucleotides agree with TRBD1. This CDR3 region has 12 residues. Germline V lookup: CDR1 SGHRS, CDR2 YFSETQ. V gave up 3 bases and J gave up 6 bases; unmatched junction bases: 2. The CDR3 is CASSSGQHGYTF. The CDR3 DNA sequence: TGCGCCAGCAGCTCGGGACAGCATGGCTACACCTTC.

This clonotype was observed once. The chain recombines TRBV7-2 with TRBJ1-1; 9 nucleotides match TRBD1. CDR3 size: 15 residues. Germline CDR1 SGHTA, CDR2 FQGNSA. Trimming took 5 bases from V and 7 from J; bases not matched to a gene: 11. The CDR3 DNA sequence: TGTGCCAGCAGCGCCAATAACAGGGGGCGGGTTGAAGCTTTCTTT. It yields the protein CASSANNRGRVEAFF.

This clonotype was seen once. The V gene is TRBV20-1, the J gene TRBJ1-6; maybe TRBD1 (6 bases). The V end lost 6 bases, the J end lost 9 bases, and 21 bases lay between the germline ends. Germline loops: CDR1 DFQATT, CDR2 SNEGSKA (reference sequence). This CDR3 region has 15 residues. The chain's CDR3 is CSAAMGARSGSPLHF. The CDR3 DNA reads as TGCAGTGCGGCAATGGGGGCGAGGAGTGGTTCACCCCTCCACTTT.

In this sample, this clonotype turned up once. This chain joins TRBV24-1 and TRBJ2-7, with a tentative D call TRBD2 (6 bases). The CDR3 has 14 amino acids. The V gene lost 5 bases and the J gene lost 0 bases, with 10 bases spanning the gap. From germline, CDR1 is KGHDR and CDR2 SFDVKD. The DNA for the CDR3 is TGTGCCACCAGTGCCTCGGGGGACTCCTACGAGCAGTACTTC. This sequence encodes CATSASGDSYEQYF.

The chain couples TRBV30 to TRBJ2-5; D tentatively fits TRBD1 or TRBD2 (5 bases each). This CDR3 region has 16 residues. From germline, CDR1 is GTSNPN and CDR2 SVGIG (reference sequence). Trimming shortened V by 0 bases and J by 2 bases, and 16 bases separated the two germline ends. This chain's CDR3 is CAWSVLSPGLQETQYF. The CDR3, as DNA: TGTGCCTGGAGTGTACTTTCTCCGGGGCTACAAGAGACCCAGTACTTC.

The genes are TRBV7-9 and TRBJ2-1, with a possible D match to TRBD1 (5 bases). CDR1 is SEHNR and CDR2 is FQNEAQ in the germline V gene (reference sequence). V was shortened by 1 base and J by 3 bases, with 7 bases between the two germline ends. The CDR3 has 14 amino acids. The CDR3 region is CASSLEDSYNEQFF. CDR3 in DNA: TGTGCCAGCAGCTTAGAAGACAGCTACAATGAGCAGTTCTTC.

The genes are TRBV20-1 and TRBJ1-3; 10 bases fit TRBD1. Trimming took 7 bases from V and 0 from J; bases not matched to a gene: 15. Germline loops: CDR1 DFQATT, CDR2 SNEGSKA (reference sequence). The CDR3 is made up of 18 amino acids. CDR3 protein: CSVETGTGDPYSGNTIYF. The CDR3 coding sequence is TGCAGTGTCGAAACCGGGACAGGGGACCCTTACTCTGGAAACACCATATATTTT.

This sequence joins TRBV24-1 and TRBJ2-2, with a weak D call TRBD1 (6 bases). CDR3 size: 14 residues. V was shortened by 9 bases and J by 0 bases, with 10 bases between the two germline ends. Germline V gene lookup returns CDR1 KGHDR and CDR2 SFDVKD. CDR3 region: CATEGTPNTGELFF. The CDR3 nucleotides are TGTGCCACCGAAGGGACACCGAACACCGGGGAGCTGTTTTTT.

The chain uses TRBV7-9 and TRBJ1-5; 7 bases fit TRBD1. The CDR3 totals 14 residues. V was clipped by 1 base and J by 6 bases; unmatched bases: 3. Germline V CDR1 and CDR2: SEHNR, FQNEAQ (reference sequence). The CDR3 here is CASSLGTGAQPQHF. The CDR3 nucleotides read TGTGCCAGCAGCTTAGGGACAGGTGCTCAGCCCCAGCATTTT.

The rearrangement uses TRBV7-9 and TRBJ2-7; D possibly matches TRBD1 or TRBD2 (6 bases each). V lost 1 base and J 0 bases, leaving 28 bases between the germline ends. The CDR3 loop spans 21 amino acids. Germline V gives CDR1 SEHNR, CDR2 FQNEAQ (reference sequence). The CDR3 sequence: CASSLEGGHGLLRLLSYEQYF. The CDR3 DNA sequence: TGTGCCAGCAGCTTAGAGGGGGGACACGGCCTCCTCCGCTTACTCTCCTACGAGCAGTACTTC.

This clonotype was detected a few times. The chain couples TRBV7-9 to TRBJ2-5; D is unresolved. The CDR3 contains 12 residues. The V gene lost 5 bases and the J gene lost 1 base, with 5 bases spanning the gap. CDR1 SEHNR and CDR2 FQNEAQ come from the germline V gene (reference sequence). CDR3 amino acids: CASSPSQETQYF. The DNA of the CDR3 is TGTGCCAGCAGCCCTAGCCAAGAGACCCAGTACTTC. Supplemented by reference TRBV7-9 and TRBJ2-5, the full variable domain reads DTGVSQNPRHKITKRGQNVTFRCDPISEHNRLYWYRQTLGQGPEFLTYFQNEAQLEKSRLLSDRFSAERPKGSFSTLEIQRTEQGDSAMYLCASSPSQETQYFGPGTRLLVL.

This chain links TRBV27 with TRBJ1-6; D might be TRBD1 (5 bases). Germline-derived CDR1 and CDR2 are MNHEY and SMNVEV (reference sequence). The CDR3 contains 17 residues. Trimming removed 6 bases from V and 10 bases from J, with 25 bases in between. CDR3 DNA: TGTGCCAGCAGCCCGAGACGACCGGGGCTGGCGGGGTCACCCCTCCACTTT. Protein: CASSPRRPGLAGSPLHF.

For the CDR3, the DNA is TGTGCCAATGGGGACAGGGGGCGCACCGGGGAGCTGTTTTTT. Translating it yields CANGDRGRTGELFF. The chain uses TRBV6-1 and TRBJ2-2; 12 nucleotides match TRBD1. Germline V CDR1 and CDR2: MNHNS, SASEGT. CDR3 length: 14 residues. Germline trimming cut 10 bases from V and 4 bases from J; bases unmatched to any gene: 4.

This sequence joins TRBV19 and TRBJ1-5, with a possible D match to TRBD1 (6 bases). Germline CDR1 and CDR2: LNHDA and SQIVND (reference sequence). CDR3 length equals 14 residues. Trimming took off 4 bases at V and 1 base at J, with 8 bases between the two ends. Here the CDR3 reads CASSTGVSNQPQHF. CDR3 in DNA: TGTGCCAGTAGTACAGGGGTCAGCAATCAGCCCCAGCATTTT.

This clonotype turned up a few times. The chain uses TRBV6-5 and TRBJ1-2, with a tentative D call TRBD1 (6 bases). Germline V gene lookup returns CDR1 MNHEY and CDR2 SVGAGI. Trimming took off 2 bases at V and 8 bases at J, with 12 bases between the two ends. CDR3 length: 13 residues. In DNA, the CDR3 is TGTGCCAGCAGTTACGGGGGGACACGCGGCTACACCTTC. Its translation: CASSYGGTRGYTF.

CDR3 residues: CASSPGQGRTDTQYF. CDR3 in DNA: TGTGCCAGCAGCCCCGGACAGGGTAGGACAGATACGCAGTATTTT. The J gene is TRBJ2-3, the V gene TRBV7-6, with 8 bases that match TRBD1. V gave up 5 bases and J gave up 3 bases; unmatched junction bases: 7. The CDR3 covers 15 residues. Germline CDR1 SGHVS, CDR2 FNYEAQ.

This chain connects TRBV2 to TRBJ1-2; 9 bases align to TRBD1. CDR1 is SNHLY and CDR2 is FYNNEI in the germline V gene. Trimming removed 6 bases from V and 7 bases from J; junction bases left unmatched: 6. The CDR3 is 13 amino acids. CDR3 amino acids: CASSPGTGSGYTF. Here the CDR3 DNA reads TGTGCCAGCAGCCCAGGGACAGGGAGTGGCTACACCTTC.

This chain uses TRBV6-2 or TRBV6-3 with TRBJ1-1; no reliable D call. Looked up from germline, CDR1 is MNHEY and CDR2 is SVGEGT. CDR3 length equals 13 residues. Trimming removed 1 base at V and 3 bases at J, with 6 bases between. The DNA of the CDR3 is TGTGCCAGCAGTTACTGGAGGGACACTGAAGCTTTCTTT. Translated, it gives CASSYWRDTEAFF.

The genes are TRBV19 and TRBJ1-2; TRBD1 aligns across 10 bases. Trimming cost V 7 bases and J 8 bases; bases outside gene matches: 10. Germline CDR1 and CDR2: LNHDA and SQIVND (reference sequence). The CDR3 loop spans 14 amino acids. CDR3 protein: CASKGQGTGKGYTF. As DNA, the CDR3 is TGTGCCAGTAAGGGACAGGGGACGGGAAAGGGCTACACCTTC.

The chain links TRBV12-3 or TRBV12-4 to TRBJ2-7; possible D gene TRBD1, 6 bases. The V and J ends lost 5 bases and 2 bases respectively, with 10 bases between them. There are 13 residues in the CDR3. DNA of the CDR3: TGTGCCAGCAGTCCGGACAGACCCTACGAGCAGTACTTC. This gives the protein CASSPDRPYEQYF.